This T cell receptor beta chain came from a study of patients and donors after allogeneic stem cell transplantation. The CDR3 runs to 13 residues. V gave up 5 bases and J gave up 7 bases, with 12 bases separating them. The germline V gene has CDR1 LNHDA and CDR2 SQIVND (reference sequence). TCRdb called the RT-PCR reads again in MiXCR, with one record for every CDR3 protein. The sample shows hundreds of thousands of distinct CDR3 sequences, roughly 17% of them seen only once. The sequenced sample consisted of blood, either unsorted or a sorted T cell fraction (not recorded which). This clonotype originated in a human donor who was either an allogeneic HSCT recipient or a stem cell or donor lymphocyte infusion donor (not recorded which). It is not recorded whose cells these are; they may come from a transplant donor. The gene calls are TRBV19 and TRBJ1-5; a weak D match, TRBD1 (5 bases). This chain's CDR3 is CASSWGRGQPQHF. CDR3 coding DNA: TGTGCCAGTAGTTGGGGTCGGGGGCAGCCCCAGCATTTT.